This T cell receptor (beta chain) was observed in a study of sequential checkpoint blockade in melanoma. The protocol was immunoSEQ multiplex PCR, while the TCRdb copy is restricted to in-frame clones and leaves out a portion. Of thousands of clones in the sample, 20% to 25% were seen once. This clone was seen more than once but under ten times. Treatment indicated: randomized to nivolumab then ipilimumab (arm A) or the reverse (arm B). Germline assignment: CDR1 MNHGY and CDR2 SAAAGT. Trimming pared 2 bases from V and 0 bases from J, leaving 8 bases between. This CDR3 is built from 15 residues. The rearrangement joins TRBV6-8 to TRBJ1-5, with D uncertain. The origin of this receptor is a human donor with melanoma. The material was tumor tissue (inferred from file names), obtained from a patient given nivolumab and ipilimumab in sequence. The CDR3 region is CASSYVADSNQPQHF. The CDR3 DNA reads as TGTGCCAGCAGTTACGTGGCAGATAGCAATCAGCCCCAGCATTTT.